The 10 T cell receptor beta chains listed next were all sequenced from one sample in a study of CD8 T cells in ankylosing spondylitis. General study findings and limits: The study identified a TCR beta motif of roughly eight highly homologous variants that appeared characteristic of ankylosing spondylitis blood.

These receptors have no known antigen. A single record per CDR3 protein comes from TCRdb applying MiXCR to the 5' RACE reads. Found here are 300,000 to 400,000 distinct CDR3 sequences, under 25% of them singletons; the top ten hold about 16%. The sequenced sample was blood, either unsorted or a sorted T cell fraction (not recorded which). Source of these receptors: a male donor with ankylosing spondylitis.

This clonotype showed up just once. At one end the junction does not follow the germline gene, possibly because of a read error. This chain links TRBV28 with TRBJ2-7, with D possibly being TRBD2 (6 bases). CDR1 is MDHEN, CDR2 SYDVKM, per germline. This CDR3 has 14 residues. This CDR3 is CATSRRGYAHEQYF. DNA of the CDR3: TGTGCCACCAGTCGGCGGGGATATGCCCACGAGCAGTACTTC.

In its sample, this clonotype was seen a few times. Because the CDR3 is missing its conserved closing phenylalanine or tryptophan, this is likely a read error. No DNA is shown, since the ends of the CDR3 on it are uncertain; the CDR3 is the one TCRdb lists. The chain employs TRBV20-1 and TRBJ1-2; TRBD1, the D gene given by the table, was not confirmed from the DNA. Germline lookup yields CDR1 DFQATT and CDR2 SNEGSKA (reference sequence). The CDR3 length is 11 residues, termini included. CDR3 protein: CSAGSYQKLGA.

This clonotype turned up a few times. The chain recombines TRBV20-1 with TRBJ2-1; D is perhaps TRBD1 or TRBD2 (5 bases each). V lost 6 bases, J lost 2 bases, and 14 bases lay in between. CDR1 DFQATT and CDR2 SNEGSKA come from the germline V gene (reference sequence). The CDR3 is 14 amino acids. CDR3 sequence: CSATGTVTYNEQFF. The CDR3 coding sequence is TGCAGTGCCACCGGGACCGTGACCTACAATGAGCAGTTCTTC.

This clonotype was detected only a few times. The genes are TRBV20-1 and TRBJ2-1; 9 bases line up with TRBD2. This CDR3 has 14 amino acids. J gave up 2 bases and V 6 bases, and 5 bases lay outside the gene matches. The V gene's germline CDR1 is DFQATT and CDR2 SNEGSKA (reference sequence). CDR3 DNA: TGCAGTGCAGTGGGACTAGCAGCCTACAATGAGCAGTTCTTC. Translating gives CSAVGLAAYNEQFF.

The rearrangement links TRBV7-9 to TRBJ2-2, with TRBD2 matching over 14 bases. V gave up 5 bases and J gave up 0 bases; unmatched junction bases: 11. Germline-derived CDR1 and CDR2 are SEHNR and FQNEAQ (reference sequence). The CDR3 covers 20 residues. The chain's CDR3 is CASSEDPPGLAGANTGELFF. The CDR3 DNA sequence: TGTGCCAGCAGCGAAGATCCACCGGGACTAGCGGGAGCGAACACCGGGGAGCTGTTTTTT.

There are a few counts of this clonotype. The CDR3 reads CASSLISGSNNEQFF. CDR3 sequence (DNA): TGTGCCAGCAGCTTAATTTCTGGGAGTAACAATGAGCAGTTCTTC. This chain joins TRBV7-3 and TRBJ2-1; maybe TRBD2 (5 bases). The germline V gene encodes CDR1 SGHTA and CDR2 FQGTGA. The CDR3 loop spans 15 amino acids. V gave up 1 base and J gave up 5 bases, with 12 bases separating them.

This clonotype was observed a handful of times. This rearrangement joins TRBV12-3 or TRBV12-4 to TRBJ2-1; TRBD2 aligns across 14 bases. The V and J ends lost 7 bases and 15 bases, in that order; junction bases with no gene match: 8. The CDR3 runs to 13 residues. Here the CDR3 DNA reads TGTGCCAGCAATCAGGGACTAGCGGGAGTCCTGTTCTTC. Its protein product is CASNQGLAGVLFF.

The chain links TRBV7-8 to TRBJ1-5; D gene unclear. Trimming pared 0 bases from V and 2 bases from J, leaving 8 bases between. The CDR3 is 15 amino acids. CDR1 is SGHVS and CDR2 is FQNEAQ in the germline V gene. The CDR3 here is CASSLALEGNQPQHF. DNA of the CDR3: TGTGCCAGCAGCTTAGCCCTAGAGGGCAATCAGCCCCAGCATTTT.

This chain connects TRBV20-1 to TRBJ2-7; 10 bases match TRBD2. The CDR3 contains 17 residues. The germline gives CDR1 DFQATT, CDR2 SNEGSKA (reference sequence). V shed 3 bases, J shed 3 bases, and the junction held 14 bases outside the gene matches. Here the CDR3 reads CSARGDSHRTSGYEQYF. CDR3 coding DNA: TGCAGTGCTAGGGGGGACAGCCATAGGACTAGCGGCTACGAGCAGTACTTC.

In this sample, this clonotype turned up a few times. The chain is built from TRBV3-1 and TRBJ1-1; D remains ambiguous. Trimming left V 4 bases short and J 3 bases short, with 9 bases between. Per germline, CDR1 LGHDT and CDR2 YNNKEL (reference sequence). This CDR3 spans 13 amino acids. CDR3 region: CASSPNRYTEAFF. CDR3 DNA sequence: TGTGCCAGCAGCCCAAACAGATACACTGAAGCTTTCTTT. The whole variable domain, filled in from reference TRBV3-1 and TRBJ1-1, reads DTAVSQTPKYLVTQMGNDKSIKCEQNLGHDTMYWYKQDSKKFLKIMFSYNNKELIINETVPNRFSPKSPDKAHLNLHINSLELGDSAVYFCASSPNRYTEAFFGQGTRLTVV.